This passage covers 24 T cell receptor beta chains from one sample sequenced in a study of T-cell reconstitution after alpha-beta-depleted transplantation in children. Library preparation (for TCRbeta) was performed with unique molecular identifiers. MiXCR was run by TCRdb on the PCR reads, yielding one entry per CDR3 protein. The sample has 580,000 or so distinct CDR3 sequences; 23% are singletons. This specimen was PBMCs, mostly from graft donor cells, taken 360 days after TCRalphabeta/CD19-depleted stem cell transplant. These receptors were collected from a boy less than two years old who had a stem cell transplant for acute myeloid leukemia, so the T cells may come from the graft donor.

At least ten counts were recorded for this clonotype. The chain is built from TRBV20-1 and TRBJ2-1; 11 bases are a match to TRBD1. This CDR3 region has 14 residues. With V trimmed by 6 bases and J by 1 base, 2 bases remained unmatched. Germline V lookup: CDR1 DFQATT, CDR2 SNEGSKA (reference sequence). The CDR3 DNA reads as TGCAGTGCCGGGACAGGGGGGTCCTACAATGAGCAGTTCTTC. Its translation is CSAGTGGSYNEQFF.

The table lists this clonotype with many counts. The J gene is TRBJ2-1, the V gene TRBV7-2; 13 nucleotides agree with TRBD2. CDR1 and CDR2 from the germline V gene are SGHTA and FQGNSA. V shed 3 bases, J shed 8 bases, and the junction held 7 bases outside the gene matches. The CDR3 is made up of 16 amino acids. This chain's CDR3 is CASSFGLAGDVYEQFF. The CDR3 DNA follows: TGTGCCAGCAGCTTTGGACTAGCGGGGGATGTCTATGAGCAGTTCTTC.

J is TRBJ2-1 and V is TRBV7-2; the D is unclear. The CDR3 runs to 15 residues. CDR1 is SGHTA and CDR2 is FQGNSA in the germline V gene. Trimming stripped 10 bases from V and 4 bases from J, with 20 bases between. CDR3 nucleotides: TGTGCCATCTTAGCTTCCGGGCCACTTTACAATGAGCAGTTCTTC. This sequence encodes CAILASGPLYNEQFF.

This clonotype was found many times. The rearrangement joins TRBV3-1 to TRBJ1-6; no clear D. Trimming left V 4 bases short and J 6 bases short, with 10 bases between. This CDR3 has 14 residues. Germline V gene data show CDR1 as LGHDT and CDR2 as YNNKEL (reference sequence). CDR3: CASSPSYLNSPLHF. In DNA form, the CDR3 reads TGTGCCAGCAGCCCCTCGTACCTTAATTCACCCCTCCACTTT.

This rearrangement joins TRBV5-8 to TRBJ2-7, with D perhaps matching TRBD2 (5 bases). Looked up from germline, CDR1 is SGHTS and CDR2 is YDEGEE. Trimming cost V 1 base and J 4 bases, with 15 bases left between them. The CDR3 totals 15 residues. CDR3 sequence: CASSLFFSREYEQYV. Written as DNA, the CDR3 is TGTGCCAGCAGCTTGTTTTTCTCGAGGGAATACGAGCAGTACGTC.

The rearrangement links TRBV24-1 to TRBJ2-1; 11 nucleotides align to TRBD2. After removal of 10 bases from V and 4 bases from J, the junction contained 8 bases not matched to a gene. The CDR3 totals 15 residues. Germline values: CDR1 KGHDR, CDR2 SFDVKD. The CDR3 DNA reads as TGTGCCACGAGTCCGGGACTAGCGGATTACAATGAGCAGTTCTTC. This codes for CATSPGLADYNEQFF.

Note on this clonotype: A much larger clone lies a single base off, so this may be a read error. The chain links TRBV29-1 to TRBJ2-5; tentatively, D is TRBD1 (5 bases). V was clipped by 4 bases and J by 5 bases, with 11 bases between them. Per germline, CDR1 SQVTM and CDR2 ANQGSEA. The CDR3 loop spans 12 amino acids. The CDR3 DNA reads TGCAGCGTTGCGGTAGGGGTGGAGACCCAGTACTTC. This translates into CSVAVGVETQYF.

CDR3 sequence: CASSVVSGVYNEQFF. In DNA, the CDR3 is TGTGCCAGCAGCGTTGTATCGGGGGTCTACAATGAGCAGTTCTTC. The rearrangement links TRBV7-9 to TRBJ2-1, with D perhaps TRBD2 (6 bases). V was pared by 5 bases and J by 3 bases, with 14 bases between. This CDR3 spans 15 amino acids. The germline CDR1 and CDR2 sequences are SEHNR and FQNEAQ (reference sequence).

This clonotype has a count of ten or more. The chain recombines TRBV5-5 with TRBJ2-3; D unclear. The V end lost 5 bases, the J end lost 5 bases, and 12 bases lay between the germline ends. The CDR3 covers 13 residues. Germline assignment: CDR1 SGHKS and CDR2 YYEKEE (reference sequence). CDR3 region: CASSPDPRDTQYF. The CDR3 coding sequence is TGTGCCAGCAGTCCGGACCCAAGAGATACGCAGTATTTT.

This clonotype was found many times. The chain's CDR3 is CSAMTGTGRDEQFF. CDR3 nucleotides: TGCAGTGCTATGACCGGGACAGGGAGGGATGAGCAGTTCTTC. The V gene is TRBV20-1, the J gene TRBJ2-1, with TRBD1 matching 9 bases. With 4 bases clipped from V and 8 bases from J, the junction kept 9 bases outside the gene matches. CDR1 and CDR2 from the germline V gene are DFQATT and SNEGSKA (reference sequence). The CDR3 is made up of 14 amino acids.

In its sample, this clonotype was seen many times. This chain links TRBV12-3 or TRBV12-4 with TRBJ2-5, with D perhaps being TRBD1 or TRBD2 (6 bases each). This CDR3 has 13 amino acids. V gave up 8 bases and J gave up 0 bases, with 10 bases separating them. CDR3 nucleotide sequence: TGTGCCAGCGGGGGGCTAAACCAAGAGACCCAGTACTTC. Translating gives CASGGLNQETQYF.

The J gene is TRBJ1-1, the V gene TRBV6-5; no reliable D call. The CDR3 contains 16 residues. Germline CDR1 and CDR2: MNHEY and SVGAGI. Trimming left V 0 bases short and J 1 base short, with 12 bases between. The CDR3 loop is CASSYSWRAPNTEAFF. DNA of the CDR3: TGTGCCAGCAGTTACTCATGGCGGGCCCCGAACACTGAAGCTTTCTTT.

This clonotype came up many times. The rearrangement links TRBV6-1 to TRBJ2-5; 8 positions match TRBD2. There are 14 residues in the CDR3. The J segment lost 8 bases and the V segment lost 6 bases, leaving 11 bases of the junction unmatched. Germline loops: CDR1 MNHNS, CDR2 SASEGT. This chain's CDR3 is CASRPDGREGTQYF. The CDR3 nucleotides are TGTGCCAGCAGACCAGACGGACGGGAGGGAACCCAGTACTTC.

This clonotype was seen a few times. This chain joins TRBV27 and TRBJ2-1, with TRBD2 matching over 8 bases. V shed 4 bases, J shed 7 bases, and the junction held 9 bases outside the gene matches. Germline-derived CDR1 and CDR2 are MNHEY and SMNVEV (reference sequence). This CDR3 is 15 amino acids long. CDR3 bases: TGTGCCAGCAGTTCCTCGGGGGGGAGGAGGAATGAGCAGTTCTTC. It codes for CASSSSGGRRNEQFF.

This clonotype is a singleton in its sample. V usage is TRBV12-3 or TRBV12-4 and J usage is TRBJ2-7; 10 bases are a match to TRBD1. J was trimmed by 0 bases and V by 8 bases; bases with no gene match: 7. The CDR3 runs to 15 residues. The CDR3 loop reads CASGSGTGASYEQYF. CDR3 nucleotide sequence: TGTGCCAGCGGGTCCGGGACAGGGGCCTCCTACGAGCAGTACTTC.

Many counts were recorded for this clonotype. The chain employs TRBV27 and TRBJ2-7, with TRBD1 identical over 7 bases. CDR3 size: 13 residues. Germline V lookup: CDR1 MNHEY, CDR2 SMNVEV (reference sequence). Trimming cost V 10 bases and J 3 bases; bases outside gene matches: 9. CDR3 residues: CATSPRTGYEQYF. In nucleotides, the CDR3 is TGTGCCACCTCACCCCGGACAGGCTACGAGCAGTACTTC.

This clonotype was detected only a few times. V is TRBV7-2 and J is TRBJ2-6, with a tentative D call TRBD2 (7 bases). The CDR3 is 16 amino acids. V was clipped by 2 bases and J by 4 bases, with 12 bases between them. In germline, CDR1 is SGHTA, CDR2 FQGNSA. The CDR3 DNA is TGTGCCAGCAGCTTATTCGGGGGGCCGGGGGCCAACGTCCTGACTTTC. This gives the protein CASSLFGGPGANVLTF.

The V call is TRBV19, the J call TRBJ1-2; maybe TRBD1 (5 bases). The V end was cut by 4 bases, the J end by 8 bases, with 11 bases between. CDR1 and CDR2 from the germline V gene are LNHDA and SQIVND (reference sequence). CDR3 length equals 12 residues. The CDR3 is CASSTGLEGYTF. CDR3 coding DNA: TGTGCCAGTAGTACGGGACTGGAAGGCTACACCTTC.

The table lists this clonotype with many counts. The rearrangement links TRBV29-1 to TRBJ2-3; 8 bases agree with TRBD2. The V segment lost 8 bases and the J segment 3 bases; nucleotides outside the gene matches: 7. CDR1 and CDR2 from the germline V gene are SQVTM and ANQGSEA. This CDR3 is built from 13 residues. The CDR3: CSLGLALTDTQYF. CDR3 sequence (DNA): TGCAGCCTAGGACTAGCCTTAACAGATACGCAGTATTTT.

This chain joins TRBV9 and TRBJ1-2, with TRBD1 identical over 7 bases. Trimming took 1 base from V and 7 from J; bases not matched to a gene: 13. The CDR3 extends over 16 amino acids. The germline gives CDR1 SGDLS, CDR2 YYNGEE. For the CDR3, the DNA is TGTGCCAGCAGCGTATCCGTCGACAGGGAAGGGACTGGCTACACCTTC. Its protein is CASSVSVDREGTGYTF.

The rearrangement uses TRBV10-3 and TRBJ1-5; no definite D call. V lost 0 bases and J 3 bases, leaving 6 bases between the germline ends. Per germline, CDR1 ENHRY and CDR2 SYGVKD. This CDR3 has 14 residues. This chain's CDR3 is CAISESGFNQPQHF. The CDR3 DNA sequence: TGTGCCATCAGTGAGTCTGGGTTCAATCAGCCCCAGCATTTT.

DNA of the CDR3: TGTGCCAGCAGTTTACAGTCTGGAAATTCACCCCTCCACTTT. Translated, it gives CASSLQSGNSPLHF. The V call is TRBV11-1, the J call TRBJ1-6; D uncertain. This CDR3 is 14 amino acids long. Trimming took 6 bases from V and 7 from J, leaving 13 bases between them. CDR1 and CDR2 (germline): SGHAT, FQDESV (reference sequence).

The CDR3 sequence is CANPTSGGLDTGELFF. The CDR3 DNA reads as TGTGCCAACCCGACTAGCGGGGGGTTAGACACCGGGGAGCTGTTTTTT. The chain combines TRBV12-3 or TRBV12-4 with TRBJ2-2; 13 bases agree with TRBD2. V was clipped by 10 bases and J by 3 bases; unmatched bases: 8. The CDR3 runs to 16 residues.

This clonotype appeared many times. The gene calls are TRBV12-3 or TRBV12-4 and TRBJ2-6; D may correspond to TRBD1 or TRBD2 (5 bases each). CDR3 length: 17 amino acids. Trimming took 4 bases from V and 0 from J, leaving 13 bases between them. The CDR3 loop is CASSYRRISSGANVLTF. Written as DNA, the CDR3 is TGTGCCAGCAGTTACAGGAGGATCAGCTCTGGGGCCAACGTCCTGACTTTC.